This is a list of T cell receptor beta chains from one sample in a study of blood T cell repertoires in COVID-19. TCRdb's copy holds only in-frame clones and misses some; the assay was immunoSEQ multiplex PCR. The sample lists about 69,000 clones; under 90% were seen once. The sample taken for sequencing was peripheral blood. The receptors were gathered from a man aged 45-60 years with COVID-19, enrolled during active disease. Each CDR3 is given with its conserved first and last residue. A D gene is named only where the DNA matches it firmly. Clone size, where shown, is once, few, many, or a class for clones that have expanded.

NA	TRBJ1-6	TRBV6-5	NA	TGTGCCAGCAGTTACGCTTGGAGTTCCTATAATTCACCCCTCCACTTT	CASSYAWSSYNSPLHF
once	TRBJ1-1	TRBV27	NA	TGTGCCAGCAGTGCAGGGGATATGAACACTGAAGCTTTCTTT	CASSAGDMNTEAFF
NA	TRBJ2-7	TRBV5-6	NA	TGTGCCAGCAGCGGAACAGGGCCCGAGCAGTACTTC	CASSGTGPEQYF
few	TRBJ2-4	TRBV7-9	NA	TGTGCCAGCAGCTTAGCCGTCGGGGGTGCTTACAAAAACATTCAGTACTTC	CASSLAVGGAYKNIQYF
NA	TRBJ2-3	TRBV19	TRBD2	TGTGCCAGTAGTATGAGAGGGCTAGCGGGGGGAGATACGCAGTATTTT	CASSMRGLAGGDTQYF
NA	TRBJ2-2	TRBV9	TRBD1	TGTGCCAGCAGCTTGGGACAGGCACCGAACACCGGGGAGCTGTTTTTT	CASSLGQAPNTGELFF
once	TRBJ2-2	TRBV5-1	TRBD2	TGCGCCAGCAGCCCCGAGGCTAGCGGGGGGAACACCGGGGAGCTGTTTTTT	CASSPEASGGNTGELFF
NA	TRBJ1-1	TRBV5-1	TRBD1	TGCGCCAGCAGCTTGGTACAGGGGACTGAAGCTTTCTTT	CASSLVQGTEAFF
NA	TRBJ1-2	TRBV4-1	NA	TGCGCCAGCAGCCAAGACAGGGGCAGGCGGGGCTACACCTTC	CASSQDRGRRGYTF
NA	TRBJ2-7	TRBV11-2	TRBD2	TGTGCCAGCAGCGAGGAACTAGCGGGGGAGTTTTACGAGCAGTACTTC	CASSEELAGEFYEQYF
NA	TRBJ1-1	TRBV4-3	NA	TGCGCCAGCAGCCAAGGTATACCCGGGGATGGCACTGAAGCTTTCTTT	CASSQGIPGDGTEAFF
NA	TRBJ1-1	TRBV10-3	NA	TGTGCCATCTCGGTGTCGAACACTGAAGCTTTCTTT	CAISVSNTEAFF
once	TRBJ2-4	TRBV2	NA	TGTGCCAGCAGTTACCCCGATAGGAGGGAAACCAAAAACATTCAGTACTTC	CASSYPDRRETKNIQYF
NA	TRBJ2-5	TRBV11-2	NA	TGTGCCAGCAGCACCCGGACGGGGTATCAAGAGACCCAGTACTTC	CASSTRTGYQETQYF
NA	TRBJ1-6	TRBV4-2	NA	TGTGCCAGCAGCCAAGATGTGGCAGCCGCCGGGAATTCACCCCTCCACTTT	CASSQDVAAAGNSPLHF
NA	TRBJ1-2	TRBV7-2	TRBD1	TGTGCCAGCACCGTACTTCAGGGGGCGAACTATGGCTACACCTTC	CASTVLQGANYGYTF
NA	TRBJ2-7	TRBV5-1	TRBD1	TGCGCCAGCAGCATGGGACAGGTCTCCTACGAGCAGTACTTC	CASSMGQVSYEQYF
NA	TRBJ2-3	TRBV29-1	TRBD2	TGCAGCGCAGTTCGGGCAGCGGGGCCTCGGGGAACAGATACGCAGTATTTT	CSAVRAAGPRGTDTQYF
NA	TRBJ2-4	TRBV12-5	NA	TGTGCTAGTGGTTACCAGGGACTCAACATTCAGTACTTC	CASGYQGLNIQYF
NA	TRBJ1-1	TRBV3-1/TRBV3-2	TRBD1	TGTGCCAGCAGCCAAGAGAACAGGGGAATTGAAGCTTTCTTT	CASSQENRGIEAFF
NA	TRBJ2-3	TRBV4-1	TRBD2	TGCGCCAGCAGCCAAGTGGGTGGCGGGGGGACAGATACGCAGTATTTT	CASSQVGGGGTDTQYF
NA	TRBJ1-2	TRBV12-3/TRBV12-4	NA	TGTGCCAGCCGAGACAGAAACTATGGCTACACCTTC	CASRDRNYGYTF
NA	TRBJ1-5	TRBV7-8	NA	TGTGCCAGCAGCCGGAAACGAGGTTTCAGCAATCAGCCCCAGCATTTT	CASSRKRGFSNQPQHF
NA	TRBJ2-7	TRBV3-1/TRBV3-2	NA	TGTGCCAGCAGCCAAGGCGTGGGGCCCTCCTACGAGCAGTACTTC	CASSQGVGPSYEQYF
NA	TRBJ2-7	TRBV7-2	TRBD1	TGTGCCAGCAGCCAACAGGGGTCACCCGGCTACGAGCAGTACTTC	CASSQQGSPGYEQYF
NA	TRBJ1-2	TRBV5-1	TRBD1	TGCGCCAGCAGCTATGGACAGGGTAGGGTTCGTGGCTACACCTTC	CASSYGQGRVRGYTF
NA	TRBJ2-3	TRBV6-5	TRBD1	TGTGCCAGCAGCCTCCAGGGGGCTTTAGATACGCAGTATTTT	CASSLQGALDTQYF
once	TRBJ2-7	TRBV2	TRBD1	TGTGCCAGCAGTGAAATGTCTCGGGCAGGGGGTACCTACGAGCAGTACTTC	CASSEMSRAGGTYEQYF
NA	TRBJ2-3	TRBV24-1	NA	TGTGCCACCAGTGACACAGTCAGGGGGGCGCAGTATTTT	CATSDTVRGAQYF
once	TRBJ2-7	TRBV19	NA	TGTGCCAGTTCTAGAAGACAGGAGCCTACGAAGCAGTACTTC	CASSRRQEPTKQYF
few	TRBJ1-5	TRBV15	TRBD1	TGTGCCACCAGCAGAGACGTGGGGGACAGGGGGCATCAGCCCCAGCATTTT	CATSRDVGDRGHQPQHF
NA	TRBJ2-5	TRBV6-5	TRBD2	TGTGCCAGCAGTTATACCCACGTAGCGGGGCAAGAGACCCAGTACTTC	CASSYTHVAGQETQYF
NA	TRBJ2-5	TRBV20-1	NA	TGCAGTGCTAGGCAGGAGACCCAGTACTTC	CSARQETQYF
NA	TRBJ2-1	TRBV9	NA	TGTGCCAGCAGCGTAGGATCAGATGAGCAGTTCTTC	CASSVGSDEQFF
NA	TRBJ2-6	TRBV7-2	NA	TGTGCCAGCAGGCGACAGGAAAGCCTCTCTGGGGCCAACGTCCTGACTTTC	CASRRQESLSGANVLTF
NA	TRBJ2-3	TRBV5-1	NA	TGCGCCAGCAGCTTGGCCCTCGTGGCAGGAGATACGCAGTATTTT	CASSLALVAGDTQYF
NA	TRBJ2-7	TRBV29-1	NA	TGCAGCGTTGAGGAGGCGAGGGAGCAGTACTTC	CSVEEAREQYF
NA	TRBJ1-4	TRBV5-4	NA	TGTGCCAGCAGCGGATCAACAGGGATTGCCGAAAAACTGTTTTTT	CASSGSTGIAEKLFF
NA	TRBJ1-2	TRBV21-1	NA	TGTGCCAGCAGCCTACGGACAGGGAGCGACTATGGCTACACCTTC	CASSLRTGSDYGYTF
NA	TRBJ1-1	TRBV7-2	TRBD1	TGTGCCAGCAGCCTAACCCGGGACAGGGGTGACACTGAAGCTTTCTTT	CASSLTRDRGDTEAFF
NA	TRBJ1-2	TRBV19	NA	TGTGCCAGTAGGCCGGGACACCACCTCTCCCATAACTATGGCTACACCTTC	CASRPGHHLSHNYGYTF
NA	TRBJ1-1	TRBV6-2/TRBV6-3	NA	TGTGCCAGCAGCTCAAGACAGGCGAACACTGAAGCTTTCTTT	CASSSRQANTEAFF
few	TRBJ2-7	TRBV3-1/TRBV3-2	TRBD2	TGTGCCAGCAGCCTTATAGCGGGGGGTACTTTAGAGCAGTACTTC	CASSLIAGGTLEQYF
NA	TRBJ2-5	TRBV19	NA	TGTGCCAGTAGTATAGGACCCGGGAAAGAGACCCAGTACTTC	CASSIGPGKETQYF
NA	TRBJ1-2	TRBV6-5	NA	TGTGCCAGCAGTATCCCAGGGTCCTTATATGGCTACACCTTC	CASSIPGSLYGYTF
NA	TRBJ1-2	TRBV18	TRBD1	TGTGCCAGCTCACGGGACAGGACCTTTAACTATGGCTACACCTTC	CASSRDRTFNYGYTF
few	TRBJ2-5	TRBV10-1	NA	TGCGCCAGCAGGCGGTTTCGAGAGACCCAGTACTTC	CASRRFRETQYF
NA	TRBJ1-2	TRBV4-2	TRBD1	TGTGCCAGCAGCCAAGATTCACCTCTCACAGGGGACAATGGCTACACCTTC	CASSQDSPLTGDNGYTF
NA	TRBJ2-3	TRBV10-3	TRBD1	TGTGCCATCAGTGACCCCTTGACAGGGCACACAGATACGCAGTATTTT	CAISDPLTGHTDTQYF
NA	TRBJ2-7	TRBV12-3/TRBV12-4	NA	TGTGCCAGCAGTTTCGGTAACTCCTACGAGCAGTACTTC	CASSFGNSYEQYF
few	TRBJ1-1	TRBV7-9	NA	TGTGCCAGCAGTTCCGGACAGAACACTGAAGCTTTCTTT	CASSSGQNTEAFF
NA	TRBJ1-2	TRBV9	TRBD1	TGTGCCAGCAGCGGCGGACAGGAGGATGGCTACACCTTC	CASSGGQEDGYTF
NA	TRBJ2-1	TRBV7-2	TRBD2	TGTGCCAGCAGCAGCAGTAGCGGGGGTTTCTCCTACAATGAGCAGTTCTTC	CASSSSSGGFSYNEQFF
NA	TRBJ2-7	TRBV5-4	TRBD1	TGTGCCAGCAGCTCTTCGACAGGGGTCGCCTACGAGCAGTACTTC	CASSSSTGVAYEQYF